This is a list of T cell receptor beta chains from one sample in a study of cytomegalovirus exposure and HLA in healthy donors. Clones were sequenced by immunoSEQ multiplex PCR, and TCRdb holds only the in-frame ones, with some missing. There are roughly 180,000 clones in the sample; around 82% occur only once, and roughly 1.5% lies in the top ten. Sequencing input: PBMCs. These receptors were taken from a male donor in good health and CMV-seronegative. The CDR3 runs from the conserved cysteine through the conserved F or W. The order of the fields is clone size, D gene, V gene, J gene, CDR3 DNA, CDR3 protein. The D gene is left open where the match is weak. Not all rows give a size; the values are once, few, many and, for expanded clones, a class.

clone size: -; D gene: TRBD2; V gene: TRBV7-9; J gene: TRBJ2-3; CDR3 DNA: TGTGCCAGCAGCTCGGGGGGGTGGGCAGATACGCAGTATTTT; CDR3 protein: CASSSGGWADTQYF
clone size: -; D gene: -; V gene: TRBV7-2; J gene: TRBJ1-3; CDR3 DNA: TGTGCCAGCAGCTACACAGGTCGCTCTGGAAACACCATATATTTT; CDR3 protein: CASSYTGRSGNTIYF
clone size: -; D gene: -; V gene: TRBV27; J gene: TRBJ1-6; CDR3 DNA: TGTGCCAGCAGACCTAGGACAGATAATTCACCCCTCCACTTT; CDR3 protein: CASRPRTDNSPLHF
clone size: few; D gene: -; V gene: TRBV7-9; J gene: TRBJ2-5; CDR3 DNA: TGTGCCAGCAGCCCGACGGGGGTACAACAAGAGACCCAGTACTTC; CDR3 protein: CASSPTGVQQETQYF
clone size: once; D gene: -; V gene: TRBV2; J gene: TRBJ1-2; CDR3 DNA: TGTGCCAGCAGTGATACAGCTAAGGGCTACACCTTC; CDR3 protein: CASSDTAKGYTF
clone size: -; D gene: -; V gene: TRBV29-1; J gene: TRBJ2-5; CDR3 DNA: TGCAGCGTTGCGAGAGAAGAGACCCAGTACTTC; CDR3 protein: CSVAREETQYF
clone size: -; D gene: -; V gene: TRBV5-4; J gene: TRBJ2-3; CDR3 DNA: TGTGCCAGCTATAAGGACAGTCCCACAGATACGCAGTATTTT; CDR3 protein: CASYKDSPTDTQYF
clone size: -; D gene: TRBD2; V gene: TRBV7-7; J gene: TRBJ2-7; CDR3 DNA: TGTGCCAGCAGCTCGAACCCGGGACTAGCGTTACACGAGCAGTACTTC; CDR3 protein: CASSSNPGLALHEQYF
clone size: -; D gene: TRBD1; V gene: TRBV5-4; J gene: TRBJ2-5; CDR3 DNA: TGTGCCAGCAGCGCGGGACAGGGGAGACAGACCCAGTACTTC; CDR3 protein: CASSAGQGRQTQYF
clone size: -; D gene: TRBD2; V gene: TRBV5-6; J gene: TRBJ2-3; CDR3 DNA: TGTGCCAGCAGCTTCCCACCTTTAGCGGGAAGCACAGATACGCAGTATTTT; CDR3 protein: CASSFPPLAGSTDTQYF